What follows is one T cell receptor (beta chain) and its context. These data come from a study of B cell selection in AIRE deficiency. Using immunoSEQ multiplex PCR, the repertoire was profiled, and TCRdb retains in-frame clones only, with some absent. The table has some 25,000 clones, around 95% seen once. CD4+CD127+ cells were sorted as the conventional CD4 T cells. Unrelated healthy donors provided the controls. The source is a human donor in good health. Sequencing input: CD4+CD127+ conventional T cells sorted from PBMCs.

The CDR3 nucleotides are TGCGCCAGCAGTGAGAGCGTCGGGACGGGACTCTACGAGCAGTACTTC. Its protein product is CASSESVGTGLYEQYF. The chain joins TRBV10-1 to TRBJ2-5; a weak D match, TRBD2 (6 bases). Near its end, the DNA agrees better with TRBJ2-7, so the J call may be wrong. This CDR3 has 16 residues. The germline V gene has CDR1 WNHNN and CDR2 SYGVQD (reference sequence).